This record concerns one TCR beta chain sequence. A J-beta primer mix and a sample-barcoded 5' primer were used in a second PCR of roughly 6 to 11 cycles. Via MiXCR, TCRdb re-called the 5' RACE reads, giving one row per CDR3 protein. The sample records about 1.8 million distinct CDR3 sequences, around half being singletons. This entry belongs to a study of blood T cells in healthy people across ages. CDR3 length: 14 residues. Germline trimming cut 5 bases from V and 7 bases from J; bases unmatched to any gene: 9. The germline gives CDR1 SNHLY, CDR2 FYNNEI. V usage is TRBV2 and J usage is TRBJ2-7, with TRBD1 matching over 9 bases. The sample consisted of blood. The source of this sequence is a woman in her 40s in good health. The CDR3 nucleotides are TGTGCCAGCAGTCCAGGACAGGGGCGTAGAGAGCAGTACTTC. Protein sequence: CASSPGQGRREQYF.